The clone carrying this T cell receptor beta chain was observed a few times. The data were taken from a study of response to subunit inactivated influenza vaccine. TCRdb ran MiXCR on the RT-PCR reads and lists one entry per CDR3 protein. The data hold 650,000 to 800,000 distinct CDR3 sequences, with approximately 15% observed a single time. Deletions cut 6 bases from V and 5 bases from J, with 14 bases between. From germline, CDR1 is SNHLY and CDR2 FYNNEI. The CDR3 loop spans 15 amino acids. The material was PBMCs from blood, obtained 14 to 15 days before vaccination. J is TRBJ1-6 and V is TRBV2; D call uncertain. The sequence was obtained from a man aged 50-59 years who received an inactivated influenza vaccine. CDR3: CASRLDNLDNSPLHF. The CDR3 nucleotides are TGTGCCAGCAGGCTCGACAACCTGGATAATTCACCCCTCCACTTT.